This T cell receptor (beta chain) emerged from a study of blood T cells in healthy people across ages. Overall study: In model experiments, template switching was able to capture about one barcoded beta molecule for every two T cells that were present. General study results and limits: Comparison with aged donors showed that long-lived donors had more naive CD4+ cells and higher diversity.

V gave up 5 bases and J gave up 4 bases, with 21 bases separating them. The CDR3 extends over 15 amino acids. Germline V CDR1 and CDR2: SQVTM, ANQGSEA. A word on this clonotype: The antigen is undetermined.

Combining a sample-barcoded 5' primer with a J-beta primer mix, a second PCR ran for about 6 to 12 cycles. Using its own MiXCR run on the 5' RACE reads, TCRdb lists one record per CDR3 protein. Of 750,000 to 950,000 distinct CDR3 sequences detected, roughly 25% appear once; the ten largest clones hold around 2.9%. This sample also appeared in a second study, on T cells of mothers and their children.

This sequence joins TRBV29-1 and TRBJ2-7, with a possible D match to TRBD2 (7 bases). The TCR sequence derives from a boy aged 5-17 years in good health. The sample taken for sequencing was blood. This CDR3 is CSVRGEGGFGYEQYF. The DNA for the CDR3 is TGCAGCGTTCGTGGGGAGGGGGGTTTTGGATACGAGCAGTACTTC.